This entry features one TCR beta chain sequence. The antigen is undetermined. This may be a read error: a much more frequent sequence differs by one nucleotide. Germline CDR1 is SGHDN and CDR2 is FVKESK. The CDR3 consists of 16 residues. The data originate from a study of molecular identifiers for immune sequencing clone quantification. Sorting recovered naive CD8 T cells on a CD8+CD4-CCR7+CD45RA+ profile. Bulk TCR libraries used previously described methods and listed TCR primers. Using its own MiXCR run on the PCR reads, TCRdb lists one record per CDR3 protein. The table shows about 640,000 distinct CDR3 sequences, with nearly 20% occurring only once. General study results and limits: Identical TCR molecules can share a barcode, and this sharing could underestimate highly expanded clone sizes.

The chain has TRBV14 and TRBJ2-7; 8 nucleotides line up with TRBD1. Sequences were obtained from naive CD8+ T cells from blood, with Jurkat cell RNA spiked in. Subset of the sample: FACS-sorted CD8+CD4-CCR7+CD45RA+ naive T cells. The receptor was derived from a human donor in good health. Some libraries in this study had Jurkat cell RNA spiked in. The CDR3: CASSQFSGQVDGERYF. The DNA of the CDR3 is TGTGCCAGCAGCCAGTTCTCGGGACAGGTTGATGGAGAGCGGTACTTC. Filled out from reference TRBV14 and TRBJ2-7, the complete variable domain reads EAGVTQFPSHSVIEKGQTVTLRCDPISGHDNLYWYRRVMGKEIKFLLHFVKESKQDESGMPNNRFLAERTGGTYSTLKVQPAELEDSGVYFCASSQFSGQVDGERYFGPGTRLTVT.